Below, 16 T cell receptor beta chains from the same sample are listed, as sequenced in a study of T cell responses to AZD1222 COVID-19 vaccine. Some clones are missing from TCRdb's copy, which holds only in-frame ones; the method was immunoSEQ multiplex PCR. The sample shows 95,000 to 150,000 clones, over 75% of them seen only once. This sample comprised peripheral blood, obtained on day 0 of AZD1222 vaccination. Receptors originate from an adult in good health.

The genes are TRBV11-2 and TRBJ2-1, with 10 bases matching TRBD2. After removal of 2 bases from V and 7 bases from J, the junction contained 8 bases not matched to a gene. Germline lookup yields CDR1 SGHAT and CDR2 FQNNGV. This CDR3 is 16 amino acids long. As DNA, the CDR3 is TGTGCCAGCAGCTTAATGCGTCTAGCGGGAGTAAATGAGCAGTTCTTC. Its protein is CASSLMRLAGVNEQFF. Using reference TRBV11-2 and TRBJ2-1 for the parts outside the CDR3, the full variable domain is EAGVAQSPRYKIIEKRQSVAFWCNPISGHATLYWYQQILGQGPKLLIQFQNNGVVDDSQLPKDRFSAERLKGVDSTLKIQPAKLEDSAVYLCASSLMRLAGVNEQFFGPGTRLTVL.

The chain links TRBV10-3 to TRBJ1-2; no clear D gene. The CDR3 consists of 12 residues. Trimming removed 4 bases at V and 4 bases at J, with 7 bases between. Per the germline V gene, CDR1 is ENHRY and CDR2 is SYGVKD. The CDR3 DNA is TGTGCCATCAGTGCTAACAGCTATGGCTACACCTTC. It encodes CAISANSYGYTF.

This clone was observed a few times. The rearrangement links TRBV19 to TRBJ2-2, with D perhaps TRBD1 or TRBD2 (5 bases each). This CDR3 comprises 16 residues. Germline values: CDR1 LNHDA, CDR2 SQIVND (reference sequence). Deletions cut 11 bases from V and 0 bases from J, with 19 bases between. The CDR3 loop is CAGGPQGDANTGELFF. DNA of the CDR3: TGTGCCGGAGGACCCCAGGGCGACGCGAACACCGGGGAGCTGTTTTTT. The full variable domain, completed using reference TRBV19 and TRBJ2-2, is DGGITQSPKYLFRKEGQNVTLSCEQNLNHDAMYWYRQDPGQGLRLIYYSQIVNDFQKGDIAEGYSVSREKKESFPLTVTSAQKNPTAFYLCAGGPQGDANTGELFFGEGSRLTVL.

The V and J genes are TRBV28 and TRBJ1-3; a possible D gene is TRBD1 (6 bases). The CDR3 runs 16 residues. Trimming removed 5 bases at V and 0 bases at J, with 14 bases between. The germline gives CDR1 MDHEN, CDR2 SYDVKM. CDR3 in DNA: TGTGCCAGCAGTGGAAGCTCAGGGGACTCTGGAAACACCATATATTTT. Protein product: CASSGSSGDSGNTIYF.

The chain recombines TRBV5-4 with TRBJ1-1; D not resolved. The CDR3 loop spans 14 amino acids. V was clipped by 0 bases and J by 1 base, with 7 bases between them. Germline V lookup: CDR1 SGHNT, CDR2 YYREEE (reference sequence). CDR3 sequence: CASSLVGENTEAFF. DNA for the CDR3: TGTGCCAGCAGCTTGGTCGGGGAGAACACTGAAGCTTTCTTT.

This chain uses TRBV7-2 with TRBJ1-3; D ambiguous. CDR3 length: 14 amino acids. Germline assignment: CDR1 SGHTA and CDR2 FQGNSA. Trimming left V 2 bases short and J 4 bases short, with 9 bases between. The CDR3 DNA follows: TGTGCCAGCAGCTTATTTAATCTGGGAAACACCATATATTTT. Translating it yields CASSLFNLGNTIYF.

The V gene is TRBV5-1, the J gene TRBJ2-2, with D perhaps TRBD2 (6 bases). CDR1 is SGHRS and CDR2 is YFSETQ in the germline V gene. CDR3 size: 18 residues. Between the trimmed V and J ends, which lost 2 bases and 3 bases, there was a span of 20 bases. The CDR3 here is CASSLVFRASDYTGELFF. The CDR3 DNA sequence: TGCGCCAGCAGCTTAGTATTCAGGGCTAGCGACTACACCGGGGAGCTGTTTTTT.

The rearrangement joins TRBV4-2 to TRBJ1-1; D gene unclear. Germline lookup yields CDR1 LGHNA and CDR2 YNFKEQ. The CDR3 length is 13 residues. Trimming shortened V by 1 base and J by 1 base, and 4 bases separated the two germline ends. The CDR3 DNA follows: TGTGCCAGCAGCCAAGGGACGAACACTGAAGCTTTCTTT. Its protein is CASSQGTNTEAFF.

The chain has TRBV6-6 and TRBJ2-1, with 13 bases lining up with TRBD2. This CDR3 comprises 23 residues. V lost 5 bases to trimming and J lost 1 base; unmatched junction nucleotides: 23. CDR1 MNHNY and CDR2 SVGAGI come from the germline V gene (reference sequence). As DNA, the CDR3 is TGTGCCAGCAGTCCCCAGGGCGGGAGCCCGGGACTAGCGGGAAGAAGGTCCTACAATGAGCAGTTCTTC. It translates to CASSPQGGSPGLAGRRSYNEQFF.

The chain uses TRBV5-1 and TRBJ2-7; 9 positions match TRBD1. The CDR3 covers 15 residues. With V trimmed by 0 bases and J by 3 bases, 4 bases remained unmatched. CDR1 SGHRS and CDR2 YFSETQ come from the germline V gene. The CDR3 coding sequence is TGCGCCAGCAGCTTGGTCGGGACAGGGAACTACGAGCAGTACTTC. The encoded protein is CASSLVGTGNYEQYF.

The chain uses TRBV4-2 and TRBJ2-7; unclear D gene. The CDR3 spans 15 residues. Germline V CDR1 and CDR2: LGHNA, YNFKEQ. V was cut by 4 bases and J by 0 bases, with 13 bases left in between. CDR3 DNA sequence: TGTGCCAGCAGCCCCAAGACCGATAGCTCCTACGAGCAGTACTTC. Amino acids: CASSPKTDSSYEQYF.

The J gene is TRBJ2-3, the V gene TRBV7-9; a possible D gene is TRBD2 (6 bases). Germline lookup yields CDR1 SEHNR and CDR2 FQNEAQ (reference sequence). This CDR3 region has 16 residues. The V and J ends lost 5 bases and 1 base respectively, with 16 bases between them. The CDR3 bases are TGTGCCAGCAGCCCTACGACCCCGGGGGGCACAGATACGCAGTATTTT. The encoded protein is CASSPTTPGGTDTQYF.

This chain uses TRBV5-1 with TRBJ2-7, with D hard to call. With 4 bases removed from V and 7 bases from J, the gap between germline ends came to 15 bases. The germline V gene encodes CDR1 SGHRS and CDR2 YFSETQ. This CDR3 is 13 amino acids long. The CDR3 here is CASSPDGLWEQYF. The CDR3 DNA sequence: TGCGCCAGCAGCCCGGACGGCCTTTGGGAGCAGTACTTC.

This clone was found once. V usage is TRBV4-1 and J usage is TRBJ1-2; no reliable D call. With 0 bases removed from V and 1 base from J, the gap between germline ends came to 12 bases. The CDR3 contains 16 residues. Germline lookup yields CDR1 MGHRA and CDR2 YSYEKL. As DNA, the CDR3 is TGCGCCAGCAGCCAAGATCAGCGATTACTTAACTATGGCTACACCTTC. Amino acids: CASSQDQRLLNYGYTF.

The rearrangement links TRBV19 to TRBJ2-5; TRBD1 agrees at 11 bases. V trimming: 1 base; J trimming: 4 bases; junction bases outside the gene matches: 5. The CDR3 spans 16 residues. Germline V CDR1 and CDR2: LNHDA, SQIVND (reference sequence). CDR3 residues: CASSIGDRGVGETQYF. CDR3 nucleotide sequence: TGTGCCAGTAGTATAGGGGACAGGGGGGTAGGAGAGACCCAGTACTTC.

The rearrangement links TRBV28 to TRBJ1-6, with TRBD1 matching over 9 bases. V lost 4 bases, J lost 9 bases, and 7 bases stayed unmatched. Germline CDR1 and CDR2: MDHEN and SYDVKM. CDR3 length: 15 amino acids. The CDR3 bases are TGTGCCAGCAGTTCGCCCGGACAGGGGATTTCACCCCTCCACTTT. It is translated as CASSSPGQGISPLHF.